Presented here are 29 T cell receptor beta chains from one specimen sequenced in a study of T cells in localized non-small cell lung cancer. Profiled with immunoSEQ multiplex PCR; TCRdb holds only in-frame clones, not every one. The table lists 50,000 to 65,000 clones, roughly 76% of them singletons, with around 4.7% in the top ten. The input for sequencing was PBMCs, taken before any cancer treatment. Every receptor here comes from a man aged 40 to 75 with stage II lung adenocarcinoma.

The V and J genes are TRBV5-1 and TRBJ1-5; 8 bases fit TRBD1. The junction had 3 bases not matched to a gene; V was cut back by 0 bases and J by 1 base. Germline V lookup: CDR1 SGHRS, CDR2 YFSETQ. The CDR3 consists of 16 residues. Here the CDR3 reads CASSLGTGSSNQPQHF. The CDR3 region has the DNA TGCGCCAGCAGCTTGGGGACAGGGAGCAGCAATCAGCCCCAGCATTTT.

The table lists this clone with a count of one. This chain joins TRBV5-1 and TRBJ2-7; a weak D match, TRBD2 (6 bases). The CDR3 consists of 14 residues. Germline assignment: CDR1 SGHRS and CDR2 YFSETQ. Trimming took 4 bases from V and 2 from J, leaving 13 bases between them. In nucleotides, the CDR3 is TGCGCCAGCAGCCAGCAGGGACTGACCTACGAGCAGTACTTC. Translation: CASSQQGLTYEQYF.

The chain recombines TRBV21-1 with TRBJ2-6; TRBD1, the table's D call, lacks a check against the DNA. TRBV21-1 is an annotated pseudogene. The CDR3 is made up of 17 amino acids. Here the CDR3 DNA reads TGTGCCAGCAGCAAGGGGCAGGTAAAGTCTGGGGCCAACGTCCTGACTTTC. Translation gives CASSKGQVKSGANVLTF.

V usage is TRBV11-3 and J usage is TRBJ2-1; D gene unclear. Trimming stripped 0 bases from V and 10 bases from J, with 7 bases between. This CDR3 has 12 residues. From germline, CDR1 is SGHNT and CDR2 YENEEA. Here the CDR3 reads CASSLDRPEQFF. The CDR3 bases are TGTGCCAGCAGCTTAGATCGGCCGGAGCAGTTCTTC.

The chain uses TRBV10-3 and TRBJ2-4; 10 bases align to TRBD1. This CDR3 is 17 amino acids long. CDR1 is ENHRY and CDR2 is SYGVKD in the germline V gene. V gave up 1 base and J gave up 6 bases; unmatched junction bases: 9. The CDR3 DNA is TGTGCCATCAGTGAGTTACCTGCCGGGACAGGGGTAAACATTCAGTACTTC. Translating it yields CAISELPAGTGVNIQYF.

V and J are TRBV5-1 and TRBJ1-5; TRBD1 might be the D (5 bases). CDR3 size: 15 residues. With 2 bases removed from V and 0 bases from J, the gap between germline ends came to 9 bases. The germline V gene has CDR1 SGHRS and CDR2 YFSETQ. The CDR3 loop is CASSLCRASNQPQHF. For the CDR3, the DNA is TGCGCCAGCAGCTTATGCAGGGCTAGCAATCAGCCCCAGCATTTT.

The chain carries TRBV6-1 and TRBJ2-5; TRBD2 matches at 8 bases. V shed 2 bases, J shed 4 bases, and the junction held 0 bases outside the gene matches. There are 13 residues in the CDR3. Germline V gene lookup returns CDR1 MNHNS and CDR2 SASEGT. This CDR3 reads CASSELAGETQYF. The CDR3 bases are TGTGCCAGCAGTGAACTAGCGGGAGAGACCCAGTACTTC.

The V gene is TRBV14, the J gene TRBJ2-1; the D gene is possibly TRBD2 (5 bases). The CDR3 runs 19 residues. V shed 0 bases and J shed 0 bases, with 18 bases lying between them. Looked up from germline, CDR1 is SGHDN and CDR2 is FVKESK. Here the CDR3 reads CASSQDWALGAGSYNEQFF. CDR3 coding DNA: TGTGCCAGCAGCCAAGATTGGGCCCTCGGCGCGGGCTCCTACAATGAGCAGTTCTTC. The complete variable domain, with remaining parts taken from reference TRBV14 and TRBJ2-1, reads EAGVTQFPSHSVIEKGQTVTLRCDPISGHDNLYWYRRVMGKEIKFLLHFVKESKQDESGMPNNRFLAERTGGTYSTLKVQPAELEDSGVYFCASSQDWALGAGSYNEQFFGPGTRLTVL.

The chain uses TRBV18 and TRBJ2-2; 7 bases match TRBD1. The germline V gene encodes CDR1 KGHSH and CDR2 LQKENI. This CDR3 has 16 residues. J was trimmed by 6 bases and V by 1 base; bases with no gene match: 8. CDR3 sequence reads: CASSPQQGPAPGELFF. CDR3 nucleotide sequence: TGTGCCAGCTCACCACAACAGGGGCCGGCACCCGGGGAGCTGTTTTTT.

The V and J genes are TRBV30 and TRBJ2-2; tentatively, D is TRBD2 (6 bases). The V gene lost 5 bases and the J gene lost 2 bases, with 12 bases spanning the gap. CDR1 and CDR2 from the germline V gene are GTSNPN and SVGIG (reference sequence). The CDR3 loop spans 14 amino acids. CDR3 sequence: CAWVREINTGELFF. The CDR3 nucleotides are TGTGCCTGGGTCCGGGAGATTAACACCGGGGAGCTGTTTTTT. Supplemented by reference TRBV30 and TRBJ2-2, the full variable domain reads SQTIHQWPATLVQPVGSPLSLECTVEGTSNPNLYWYRQAAGRGLQLLFYSVGIGQISSEVPQNLSASRPQDRQFILSSKKLLLSDSGFYLCAWVREINTGELFFGEGSRLTVL.

The V and J genes are TRBV11-2 and TRBJ2-2, with a possible D match to TRBD1 (5 bases). This CDR3 is 13 amino acids long. The germline gives CDR1 SGHAT, CDR2 FQNNGV. With 2 bases removed from V and 6 bases from J, the gap between germline ends came to 7 bases. CDR3 sequence reads: CASSLQGPGELFF. DNA of the CDR3: TGTGCCAGCAGCTTACAGGGTCCCGGGGAGCTGTTTTTT.

Here the CDR3 DNA reads TGTGCCAGCAGCGGAGGACAGTGGCTTGAAGCTTTCTTT. As protein: CASSGGQWLEAFF. The chain employs TRBV7-8 and TRBJ1-1, with D possibly TRBD1 on 6 matching bases. The length of the CDR3 is 13 residues. V was trimmed by 5 bases and J by 7 bases, leaving 14 bases between them. The germline V gene encodes CDR1 SGHVS and CDR2 FQNEAQ.

The CDR3 protein is CASSLDSGGLIGYTF. For the CDR3, the DNA is TGTGCCAGCAGCTTAGATTCAGGGGGACTCATCGGCTACACCTTC. The chain employs TRBV13 and TRBJ1-2, with TRBD1 matching 7 bases. CDR1 and CDR2 (germline): PRHDT, FYEKMQ (reference sequence). Trimming removed 1 base from V and 8 bases from J; junction bases left unmatched: 10. This CDR3 contains 15 residues.

This clone was counted a single time. This chain links TRBV4-3 with TRBJ1-2, with D perhaps matching TRBD1 (6 bases). Trimming left V 3 bases short and J 8 bases short, with 19 bases between. The length of the CDR3 is 15 residues. CDR1 LGHNA and CDR2 YSLEER come from the germline V gene. The chain's CDR3 is CASSQGQQKLGGYTF. CDR3 nucleotide sequence: TGCGCCAGCAGCCAGGGACAACAAAAACTAGGCGGCTACACCTTC.

This chain links TRBV6-1 with TRBJ2-2, with 7 nucleotides matching TRBD1. The V gene end was trimmed by 10 bases and the J gene end by 4 bases; junction bases not matched to a gene: 9. From germline, CDR1 is MNHNS and CDR2 SASEGT. The CDR3 contains 14 residues. The CDR3 loop is CAILRDSRTGELFF. In DNA form, the CDR3 reads TGTGCCATCCTCCGGGACAGCCGCACCGGGGAGCTGTTTTTT.

The chain uses TRBV19 and TRBJ1-4; D is ambiguous. V lost 1 base and J 0 bases, leaving 9 bases between the germline ends. The germline V gene has CDR1 LNHDA and CDR2 SQIVND (reference sequence). The CDR3 sequence is 16 residues long. The DNA for the CDR3 is TGTGCCAGTAGTATAGGAGGAGTTCCAACTAATGAAAAACTGTTTTTT. Translation: CASSIGGVPTNEKLFF. Complete variable domain (other parts from reference TRBV19 and TRBJ1-4): DGGITQSPKYLFRKEGQNVTLSCEQNLNHDAMYWYRQDPGQGLRLIYYSQIVNDFQKGDIAEGYSVSREKKESFPLTVTSAQKNPTAFYLCASSIGGVPTNEKLFFGSGTQLSVL.

The rearrangement joins TRBV29-1 to TRBJ2-3; weak D call: TRBD2 (5 bases). The CDR3 is made up of 10 amino acids. Germline loops: CDR1 SQVTM, CDR2 ANQGSEA. Trimming left V 4 bases short and J 7 bases short, with 6 bases between. The CDR3 region is CSVGEYTQYF. In nucleotides, the CDR3 is TGCAGCGTTGGGGAGTATACGCAGTATTTT.

There are a few counts of this clone. This sequence joins TRBV14 and TRBJ1-1; D is ambiguous. This CDR3 contains 15 residues. The germline V and J ends were trimmed by 0 bases and 0 bases, with 8 bases remaining between them. Germline V gives CDR1 SGHDN, CDR2 FVKESK. The CDR3 DNA is TGTGCCAGCAGCCAAGAGAGATGGGTGAACACTGAAGCTTTCTTT. Translating it yields CASSQERWVNTEAFF.

The rearrangement links TRBV11-2 to TRBJ2-1; unclear D gene. Germline assignment: CDR1 SGHAT and CDR2 FQNNGV. The CDR3 is made up of 12 amino acids. The V end was cut by 5 bases, the J end by 7 bases, with 9 bases between. Here the CDR3 DNA reads TGTGCCAGCAGCCATCAGTGGAATGAGCAGTTCTTC. This gives the protein CASSHQWNEQFF.

The chain carries TRBV21-1 and TRBJ2-1; TRBD2 reflects the table's D call only, with no check against the DNA. TRBV21-1 has pseudogene status. This CDR3 is 16 amino acids long. The CDR3 here is CASSNHLAGVVYEQFF. The CDR3 DNA follows: TGTGCCAGCAGCAACCATCTAGCGGGAGTTGTTTATGAGCAGTTCTTC.

The chain uses TRBV29-1 and TRBJ1-1; D perhaps matches TRBD1 (5 bases). From germline, CDR1 is SQVTM and CDR2 ANQGSEA. This CDR3 contains 14 residues. Trimming took off 5 bases at V and 10 bases at J, with 23 bases between the two ends. The CDR3 sequence: CSVSGGGRLSRAFF. DNA for the CDR3: TGCAGCGTTTCTGGGGGGGGACGGCTCTCAAGAGCTTTCTTT.

The chain is built from TRBV10-3 and TRBJ2-2, with 8 bases aligning to TRBD2. The CDR3 spans 17 residues. V lost 4 bases and J lost 3; bases outside the gene matches: 10. The germline CDR1 and CDR2 sequences are ENHRY and SYGVKD. CDR3 nucleotides: TGTGCCATCAGTGGGACTATAGCGGGATCGGACACCGGGGAGCTGTTTTTT. This gives the protein CAISGTIAGSDTGELFF.

This clone has only a few counts. V gene TRBV19 combines with J gene TRBJ2-2; tentatively, D is TRBD1 (5 bases). V gave up 8 bases and J gave up 0 bases, with 13 bases separating them. Germline CDR1 is LNHDA and CDR2 is SQIVND (reference sequence). The CDR3 contains 15 residues. The CDR3 reads CASRSPGSNTGELFF. The DNA for the CDR3 is TGTGCCAGTCGAAGTCCAGGGTCGAACACCGGGGAGCTGTTTTTT.

The chain carries TRBV29-1 and TRBJ2-3; TRBD2 matches 14 bases. J lost 3 bases, V lost 3 bases, and 5 bases had no gene match. Germline CDR1 SQVTM, CDR2 ANQGSEA. The CDR3 totals 16 residues. The CDR3 nucleotides are TGCAGCGTTGAGGGACTAGCGGGAGACTTAACAGATACGCAGTATTTT. Translating gives CSVEGLAGDLTDTQYF.

Here the CDR3 reads CASSLIHRDEQYF. The DNA of the CDR3 is TGTGCCAGCAGCTTAATACACAGGGACGAGCAGTACTTC. This rearrangement joins TRBV11-2 to TRBJ2-7, with D possibly matching TRBD1 (6 bases). Germline loops: CDR1 SGHAT, CDR2 FQNNGV. The CDR3 extends over 13 amino acids. V was shortened by 2 bases and J by 5 bases, with 10 bases between the two germline ends.

This clone showed up just a few times. The V gene is TRBV5-1, the J gene TRBJ1-5, with unresolved D. The CDR3 has 14 residues. V was shortened by 0 bases and J by 3 bases, with 7 bases between the two germline ends. Germline-derived CDR1 and CDR2 are SGHRS and YFSETQ. The CDR3 region has the DNA TGCGCCAGCAGCTTGGAAGGGAACAATCAGCCCCAGCATTTT. Translation: CASSLEGNNQPQHF.

The rearrangement joins TRBV6-1 to TRBJ2-5, with D perhaps matching TRBD1 (6 bases). The CDR3 has 14 residues. Germline CDR1 MNHNS, CDR2 SASEGT. V was cut by 5 bases and J by 1 base, with 11 bases left in between. The CDR3 sequence is CASSRPGAQETQYF. The CDR3 DNA reads TGTGCCAGCAGTCGCCCAGGGGCCCAAGAGACCCAGTACTTC.

The chain couples TRBV4-1 to TRBJ1-2, with 8 bases fitting TRBD1. With 3 bases clipped from V and 8 bases from J, the junction kept 11 bases outside the gene matches. The CDR3 extends over 15 amino acids. CDR1 and CDR2 (germline): MGHRA, YSYEKL. The CDR3 region is CASSQATGVGEGYTF. For the CDR3, the DNA is TGCGCCAGCAGCCAGGCGACAGGGGTAGGAGAAGGCTACACCTTC.

Worth noting for this clone: Other nucleotide sequences in the sample specify the same CDR3. The chain uses TRBV5-1 and TRBJ1-1; D unresolved. This CDR3 comprises 14 residues. Looked up from germline, CDR1 is SGHRS and CDR2 is YFSETQ. V was clipped by 0 bases and J by 1 base, with 7 bases between them. CDR3 protein: CASSLEGRNTEAFF. The CDR3, as DNA: TGCGCCAGCAGCTTGGAAGGCAGGAACACTGAAGCTTTCTTT.